A selection of T cell receptor beta chains follows, all from one sample in a study of cytomegalovirus exposure and HLA in healthy donors. The protocol was immunoSEQ multiplex PCR, while the TCRdb copy is restricted to in-frame clones and leaves out a portion. The sample lists approximately 170,000 clones, around 68% occurring once. The sequenced material came from PBMCs. The receptors here all came from a man between 45 and 60 years old in good health and CMV-seronegative. Each CDR3 is given with its conserved first and last residue. The D gene is left open where the match is weak. Only part of the rows carry a size: once, few, many, or a class if the clone is expanded.

clone size | J gene | V gene | D gene | CDR3 DNA | CDR3 protein
- | TRBJ1-6 | TRBV5-1 | TRBD1 | TGCGCCAGCACCCCCGGGACAGGGGATTCACCCCTCCACTTT | CASTPGTGDSPLHF
- | TRBJ2-1 | TRBV7-2 | TRBD1 | TGTGCCAGCAGCCGGGGACAGGGGACCTACAATGAGCAGTTCTTC | CASSRGQGTYNEQFF
- | TRBJ2-6 | TRBV7-8 | - | TGTGCCAGCAGCTTAGAAAGCTACTCTGGGGCCAACGTCCTGACTTTC | CASSLESYSGANVLTF
- | TRBJ2-5 | TRBV29-1 | TRBD2 | TGCAGCGTTGACCCGGGGGGAGAGACCCAGTACTTC | CSVDPGGETQYF
- | TRBJ1-5 | TRBV18 | TRBD1 | TGTGCCAGCTCATCAAGAGGCGGGACAGAAAGCAATCAGCCCCAGCATTTT | CASSSRGGTESNQPQHF
- | TRBJ1-6 | TRBV11-2 | TRBD1 | TGTGCCAGCAGCTCATTCAGGGGGCTTAATTCACCCCTCCACTTT | CASSSFRGLNSPLHF
- | TRBJ2-5 | TRBV11-2 | - | TGTGCCAGCAGCCCCCTCCGGACAGTGCAAGAGACCCAGTACTTC | CASSPLRTVQETQYF
- | TRBJ1-2 | TRBV7-9 | TRBD1 | TGTGCCAGCAGCTTAGCTAGGGGGCCGAACTATGGCTACACCTTC | CASSLARGPNYGYTF
- | TRBJ1-6 | TRBV2 | - | TGTGCCAGCAGGAGCTCCTATAATTCACCCCTCCACTTT | CASRSSYNSPLHF
- | TRBJ2-1 | TRBV6-6 | TRBD2 | TGTGCCAGCAGTACGAGCGGGGGACACAATGAGCAGTTCTTC | CASSTSGGHNEQFF
- | TRBJ1-1 | TRBV7-2 | - | TGTGCCAGCAGCTCGGGACAGAACACTGAAGCTTTCTTT | CASSSGQNTEAFF
few | TRBJ1-4 | TRBV5-6 | TRBD1 | TGTGCCAGCAGCCTGACAGGGAGTGGTGAAAAACTGTTTTTT | CASSLTGSGEKLFF
- | TRBJ1-5 | TRBV19 | TRBD1 | TGTGCCAGTAAGTGGGAGCAGGGGGCAGTTAGCAATCAGCCCCAGCATTTT | CASKWEQGAVSNQPQHF
- | TRBJ2-1 | TRBV6-5 | TRBD1 | TGTGCCAGCAGTTACACAGGGACAGGGGTTTACAATGAGCAGTTCTTC | CASSYTGTGVYNEQFF
few | TRBJ2-1 | TRBV5-1 | TRBD2 | TGCGCCAGCAGCCGGACTAGCGGAAGCTCCTACAATGAGCAGTTCTTC | CASSRTSGSSYNEQFF
- | TRBJ1-1 | TRBV6-4 | - | TGTGCCAGCAGTGATGGGGGGAAAACTGAAGCTTTCTTT | CASSDGGKTEAFF
- | TRBJ1-1 | TRBV27 | TRBD1 | TGTGCCAGCAGACCAGGACAGGGGGTGAACACTGAAGCTTTCTTT | CASRPGQGVNTEAFF
once | TRBJ1-1 | TRBV7-9 | - | TGTGGCAGCCGGAGGGACACTGAAGCTTTCTTT | CGSRRDTEAFF
- | TRBJ1-6 | TRBV7-2 | TRBD1 | TGTGCCAGCAGCCGTCAGGGACAGGGGTCTTCACCCCTCCACTTT | CASSRQGQGSSPLHF
once | TRBJ1-5 | TRBV7-2 | - | TGTGCCAGCAGCTTAGAACAGGCCCGAATTCAGCCCCAGCATTTT | CASSLEQARIQPQHF
few | TRBJ2-2 | TRBV27 | TRBD1 | TGTGCCACTACAGGGGGCCCCGGGGAGCTGTTTTTT | CATTGGPGELFF
- | TRBJ2-3 | TRBV7-9 | - | TGTGCCAGCAGCTTAACGGGGACAGATACGCAGTATTTT | CASSLTGTDTQYF
- | TRBJ2-7 | TRBV10-1 | - | TGCGCCAGCAGCGAGGGAGCGGGCGAGCAGTACTTC | CASSEGAGEQYF
- | TRBJ1-5 | TRBV19 | TRBD1 | TGTGCCAGTAGCCCTCACAGGGGACGGGGAAATCAGCCCCAGCATTTT | CASSPHRGRGNQPQHF
few | TRBJ1-1 | TRBV5-4 | TRBD1 | TGTGCCAGCAGCTCACATCAGGGGGTAGGGACTGAAGCTTTCTTT | CASSSHQGVGTEAFF
- | TRBJ1-4 | TRBV5-1 | - | TGCGCCAGCAGCTCAGGGCTAGCTAATGAAAAACTGTTTTTT | CASSSGLANEKLFF
few | TRBJ1-1 | TRBV6-1 | - | TGTGCCAGCAGTGAAAACAGGAACACTGAAGCTTTCTTT | CASSENRNTEAFF
- | TRBJ1-1 | TRBV6-1 | - | TGTGCCAGCGTAGGGGCCGGAAACACTGAAGCTTTCTTT | CASVGAGNTEAFF